Listed here are 17 T cell receptor beta chains from one sample, sequenced in a study of cytomegalovirus exposure and HLA in healthy donors. Profiling relied on immunoSEQ multiplex PCR, and the TCRdb table lists in-frame clones only, not all of them. This sample has about 73,000 clones, with 85% to 90% found just once. Sequencing input: PBMCs. These receptors all come from a woman between 18 and 30 years old in good health and CMV-seropositive.

In DNA form, the CDR3 reads TGCGCCAGCACCCCAGATTCCGGGACACTTTCGTACAATGGCTACACCTTC. Translated: CASTPDSGTLSYNGYTF. The chain links TRBV4-1 to TRBJ1-2; tentative D call: TRBD1 (6 bases). Trimming cost V 7 bases and J 6 bases, with 27 bases left between them. This CDR3 has 17 amino acids. Germline CDR1 is MGHRA and CDR2 is YSYEKL.

V and J are TRBV4-1 and TRBJ2-1; 9 bases map to TRBD2. Germline trimming cut 0 bases from V and 3 bases from J; bases unmatched to any gene: 9. The CDR3 is 18 residues long. Germline-derived CDR1 and CDR2 are MGHRA and YSYEKL. The CDR3 reads CASSQEGSQAGGYNEQFF. Written as DNA, the CDR3 is TGCGCCAGCAGCCAAGAGGGTTCCCAAGCGGGGGGCTACAATGAGCAGTTCTTC.

The chain is built from TRBV7-9 and TRBJ2-5; a weak D match, TRBD2 (6 bases). V was cut by 6 bases and J by 5 bases, with 10 bases left in between. Germline V gene data show CDR1 as SEHNR and CDR2 as FQNEAQ (reference sequence). The CDR3 length is 12 residues. CDR3 bases: TGTGCCAGCAGTTCGGCGGGGGAGACCCAGTACTTC. It codes for CASSSAGETQYF.

The chain has TRBV15 and TRBJ1-2; D is possibly TRBD1 (6 bases). Looked up from germline, CDR1 is LNHNV and CDR2 is YYDKDF (reference sequence). The length of the CDR3 is 15 residues. Trimming pared 0 bases from V and 4 bases from J, leaving 12 bases between. The CDR3 coding sequence is TGTGCCACCAGCAGAGAGAAAGGGGACACCTATGGCTACACCTTC. Translating it yields CATSREKGDTYGYTF.

The chain is built from TRBV5-1 and TRBJ1-3; 10 bases align to TRBD1. Germline values: CDR1 SGHRS, CDR2 YFSETQ. The CDR3 sequence is 16 residues long. Trimming at V came to 4 bases and at J to 4 bases, leaving 8 bases not matched to a gene. The CDR3 sequence: CASSLGQGLGGNTIYF. The CDR3 region has the DNA TGCGCCAGCAGCCTGGGACAGGGGTTGGGAGGAAACACCATATATTTT.

The rearrangement links TRBV7-8 to TRBJ2-7; 9 nucleotides agree with TRBD1. The CDR3 runs 16 residues. V was pared by 3 bases and J by 7 bases, with 13 bases of the junction left unmatched. Germline V CDR1 and CDR2: SGHVS, FQNEAQ. The CDR3 region is CASSLRDRARPGEQYF. The CDR3 DNA is TGTGCCAGCAGCTTGCGGGACAGGGCCCGCCCGGGGGAGCAGTACTTC.

This sequence joins TRBV4-1 and TRBJ1-1; D possibly corresponds to TRBD1 (5 bases). The V and J ends lost 4 bases and 3 bases respectively, with 15 bases between them. The germline gives CDR1 MGHRA, CDR2 YSYEKL. CDR3 length: 15 amino acids. CDR3 nucleotide sequence: TGCGCCAGCAGCCCTGGTGGGGGGTTGGACACTGAAGCTTTCTTT. It translates to CASSPGGGLDTEAFF.

This chain connects TRBV7-9 to TRBJ1-5; a weak D match, TRBD1 (5 bases). The germline V gene encodes CDR1 SEHNR and CDR2 FQNEAQ (reference sequence). Trimming removed 1 base at V and 4 bases at J, with 17 bases between. The CDR3 totals 17 residues. The CDR3 DNA reads as TGTGCCAGCAGCTTAGAGTTGGGACTAGGGAAGAATCAGCCCCAGCATTTT. Its protein product is CASSLELGLGKNQPQHF.

The chain links TRBV28 to TRBJ2-1; D perhaps matches TRBD2 (5 bases). CDR1 MDHEN and CDR2 SYDVKM come from the germline V gene. V gave up 2 bases and J gave up 10 bases, with 9 bases separating them. The CDR3 sequence is 12 residues long. The CDR3 loop is CASSLVEREQFF. CDR3 DNA sequence: TGTGCCAGCAGTTTAGTCGAGCGGGAGCAGTTCTTC. Combining the CDR3 with reference TRBV28 and TRBJ2-1 gives the whole variable domain DVKVTQSSRYLVKRTGEKVFLECVQDMDHENMFWYRQDPGLGLRLIYFSYDVKMKEKGDIPEGYSVSREKKERFSLILESASTNQTSMYLCASSLVEREQFFGPGTRLTVL.

The chain carries TRBV5-5 and TRBJ1-3; D perhaps matches TRBD1 (5 bases). Germline V gene lookup returns CDR1 SGHKS and CDR2 YYEKEE (reference sequence). V lost 4 bases and J 0 bases, leaving 14 bases between the germline ends. The CDR3 extends over 16 amino acids. The DNA of the CDR3 is TGTGCCAGCAGCACGAATCAGGGTAACTCTGGAAACACCATATATTTT. Translating it yields CASSTNQGNSGNTIYF.

The chain employs TRBV15 and TRBJ1-1; a weak D match, TRBD1 (6 bases). The CDR3 contains 17 residues. Germline CDR1 reads LNHNV; CDR2 reads YYDKDF (reference sequence). The V and J ends lost 1 base and 1 base respectively, with 16 bases between them. The CDR3 spells CATSRGGLTGWNTEAFF. In DNA, the CDR3 is TGTGCCACCAGCAGAGGCGGTTTGACAGGATGGAACACTGAAGCTTTCTTT.

V gene TRBV6-5 combines with J gene TRBJ1-2; a possible D gene is TRBD1 (5 bases). Per germline, CDR1 MNHEY and CDR2 SVGAGI. The CDR3 loop spans 15 amino acids. Trimming shortened V by 3 bases and J by 2 bases, and 13 bases separated the two germline ends. CDR3 DNA: TGTGCCAGCAGTTATTCACGGGGGAGCAACTATGGCTACACCTTC. This codes for CASSYSRGSNYGYTF.

This sequence joins TRBV27 and TRBJ2-3, with a possible D match to TRBD1 (6 bases). This CDR3 contains 14 residues. Per the germline V gene, CDR1 is MNHEY and CDR2 is SMNVEV (reference sequence). Trimming stripped 5 bases from V and 7 bases from J, with 16 bases between. CDR3 in DNA: TGTGCCAGCAGTGACCAGGGGCGCGGAAATACGCAGTATTTT. Protein: CASSDQGRGNTQYF.

The V call is TRBV27, the J call TRBJ2-1, with D tentatively TRBD1 (5 bases). The germline V and J ends were trimmed by 8 bases and 0 bases, with 17 bases remaining between them. There are 16 residues in the CDR3. Germline-derived CDR1 and CDR2 are MNHEY and SMNVEV (reference sequence). The CDR3 region has the DNA TGTGCCAGCCACTTCACAGGTCCCCTCTCCTACAATGAGCAGTTCTTC. Residues: CASHFTGPLSYNEQFF.

The rearrangement uses TRBV29-1 and TRBJ1-2; 7 positions match TRBD1. Per germline, CDR1 SQVTM and CDR2 ANQGSEA. The CDR3 extends over 14 amino acids. V shed 7 bases, J shed 0 bases, and the junction held 8 bases outside the gene matches. For the CDR3, the DNA is TGCAGCGCTACGACAGGGTCCGCTAACTATGGCTACACCTTC. Protein: CSATTGSANYGYTF.

V gene TRBV7-3 combines with J gene TRBJ2-2, with TRBD1 as a possible D gene (6 bases). The germline CDR1 and CDR2 sequences are SGHTA and FQGTGA. Trimming left V 2 bases short and J 0 bases short, with 13 bases between. The CDR3 is 17 residues long. CDR3 nucleotides: TGTGCCAGCAGCTTATTTGCAGGGGACGCGAACACCGGGGAGCTGTTTTTT. It specifies CASSLFAGDANTGELFF.

This clone was seen more than once but under ten times. V usage is TRBV4-1 and J usage is TRBJ1-1; 7 bases fit TRBD1. Germline loops: CDR1 MGHRA, CDR2 YSYEKL. V shed 4 bases and J 1 base; nucleotides not matched to a gene: 12. The CDR3 extends over 17 amino acids. CDR3 residues: CASSPPVLDRPNTEAFF. CDR3 nucleotide sequence: TGCGCCAGCAGCCCGCCTGTTTTGGACAGGCCGAACACTGAAGCTTTCTTT.